The 22 T cell receptor beta chains below come from one sample, sequenced in a study of control samples from healthy donors and cancer patients. The repertoire was sequenced with immunoSEQ multiplex PCR; TCRdb's copy has only in-frame clones and lacks some. The data show roughly 88,000 clones, approximately 91% seen once. The sequenced sample was blood. These receptor sequences come from a woman aged 30 to 39 in good health.

The J gene is TRBJ1-2, the V gene TRBV7-3, with 7 bases fitting TRBD1. V gave up 1 base and J gave up 8 bases; unmatched junction bases: 13. The CDR3 runs to 16 residues. Per germline, CDR1 SGHTA and CDR2 FQGTGA. The CDR3 bases are TGTGCCAGCAGCTTAAGGGCCAACAGGGGCCCAGAAGGCTACACCTTC. It specifies CASSLRANRGPEGYTF.

The count of this clone is one. The chain combines TRBV19 with TRBJ1-6; D gene unclear. The CDR3 covers 16 residues. The germline CDR1 and CDR2 sequences are LNHDA and SQIVND (reference sequence). The ends were cut back, 5 bases at V and 8 bases at J, with 19 bases in the middle. The CDR3 coding sequence is TGTGCCAGTAGTCCAGTCTCACACCTCAAGGATTCACCCCTCCACTTT. Translation gives CASSPVSHLKDSPLHF.

The J gene is TRBJ2-7, the V gene TRBV5-6; 9 bases are shared with TRBD2. Trimming removed 2 bases from V and 0 bases from J; junction bases left unmatched: 3. This CDR3 comprises 15 residues. CDR1 SGHDT and CDR2 YYEEEE come from the germline V gene. The CDR3 sequence is CASSFGLAHSYEQYF. The CDR3 DNA follows: TGTGCCAGCAGCTTTGGACTAGCGCACTCCTACGAGCAGTACTTC. The whole variable domain, remainder taken from reference TRBV5-6 and TRBJ2-7, is DAGVTQSPTHLIKTRGQQVTLRCSPKSGHDTVSWYQQALGQGPQFIFQYYEEEERQRGNFPDRFSGHQFPNYSSELNVNALLLGDSALYLCASSFGLAHSYEQYFGPGTRLTVT.

V gene TRBV19 combines with J gene TRBJ1-6, with no clear D. Germline lookup yields CDR1 LNHDA and CDR2 SQIVND (reference sequence). CDR3 length: 18 amino acids. The ends were cut back, 3 bases at V and 0 bases at J, with 15 bases in the middle. Here the CDR3 DNA reads TGTGCCAGTAGTATCCCCCAAGGCCGGAGCTCCTATAATTCACCCCTCCACTTT. Encoded protein: CASSIPQGRSSYNSPLHF.

The genes are TRBV5-1 and TRBJ2-1; no clear D. Between the trimmed V and J ends, which lost 0 bases and 5 bases, there was a span of 9 bases. From germline, CDR1 is SGHRS and CDR2 YFSETQ. The CDR3 extends over 14 amino acids. The CDR3: CASSLGGINNEQFF. DNA for the CDR3: TGCGCCAGCAGCTTGGGCGGAATTAACAATGAGCAGTTCTTC.

The V gene is TRBV19, the J gene TRBJ1-1; 11 positions match TRBD1. The V gene's germline CDR1 is LNHDA and CDR2 SQIVND (reference sequence). The CDR3 is made up of 14 amino acids. After removal of 6 bases from V and 7 bases from J, the junction contained 7 bases not matched to a gene. This chain's CDR3 is CASRDRGLRGEAFF. Here the CDR3 DNA reads TGTGCCAGTAGGGACAGGGGGCTTCGCGGTGAAGCTTTCTTT.

The rearrangement links TRBV19 to TRBJ1-1; D is undetermined. The V and J ends lost 6 bases and 0 bases respectively, with 11 bases between them. This CDR3 has 14 residues. The germline V gene has CDR1 LNHDA and CDR2 SQIVND (reference sequence). In nucleotides, the CDR3 is TGTGCCAGTAGCCTCCCCCGGATGAACACTGAAGCTTTCTTT. Its translation is CASSLPRMNTEAFF.

The genes are TRBV6-6 and TRBJ2-1, with 13 positions matching TRBD2. The germline gives CDR1 MNHNY, CDR2 SVGAGI (reference sequence). Germline trimming cut 5 bases from V and 3 bases from J; bases unmatched to any gene: 7. The CDR3 spans 17 residues. The CDR3 is CASSHRTSGSNYNEQFF. DNA of the CDR3: TGTGCCAGCAGTCATCGGACTAGCGGGAGCAACTACAATGAGCAGTTCTTC.

V and J are TRBV27 and TRBJ1-2, with D possibly TRBD1 on 6 matching bases. CDR1 is MNHEY, CDR2 SMNVEV, per germline (reference sequence). CDR3 length: 15 residues. Trimming left V 5 bases short and J 0 bases short, with 13 bases between. CDR3 DNA sequence: TGTGCCAGCAGTCCGTGGGGGGGGCCTAACTATGGCTACACCTTC. This gives the protein CASSPWGGPNYGYTF.

V usage is TRBV19 and J usage is TRBJ1-1; D gene uncertain. Germline loops: CDR1 LNHDA, CDR2 SQIVND (reference sequence). The CDR3 loop spans 14 amino acids. V dropped 3 bases and J dropped 0 bases, with 8 bases sitting between them. The CDR3 protein is CASSMGRLNTEAFF. The CDR3 DNA follows: TGTGCCAGTAGTATGGGCCGGCTGAACACTGAAGCTTTCTTT.

The J gene is TRBJ2-1, the V gene TRBV7-6, with D unclear. The CDR3 consists of 14 residues. Germline CDR1 reads SGHVS; CDR2 reads FNYEAQ. With 1 base removed from V and 7 bases from J, the gap between germline ends came to 11 bases. The CDR3 is CASSLEATKNEQFF. The CDR3 coding sequence is TGTGCCAGCAGCTTAGAGGCCACTAAGAATGAGCAGTTCTTC. Filled out from reference TRBV7-6 and TRBJ2-1, the complete variable domain reads GAGVSQSPRYKVTKRGQDVALRCDPISGHVSLYWYRQALGQGPEFLTYFNYEAQQDKSGLPNDRFSAERPEGSISTLTIQRTEQRDSAMYRCASSLEATKNEQFFGPGTRLTVL.

CDR3 nucleotide sequence: TGTGCCAGCAGCCCTGGACTGGGGAGCAAGCAGTTCTTC. The encoded protein is CASSPGLGSKQFF. The rearrangement links TRBV12-3 or TRBV12-4 to TRBJ2-1, with a possible D match to TRBD2 (5 bases). V was clipped by 6 bases and J by 11 bases, with 17 bases between them. This CDR3 spans 13 amino acids.

This clone occurred a few times. The gene calls are TRBV14 and TRBJ1-1, with D hard to call. Per germline, CDR1 SGHDN and CDR2 FVKESK. V was clipped by 3 bases and J by 1 base, with 9 bases between them. The CDR3 is 14 amino acids. The CDR3 loop reads CASSQGRRNTEAFF. The CDR3 nucleotides are TGTGCCAGCAGCCAGGGCAGAAGGAACACTGAAGCTTTCTTT. Complete variable domain (other parts from reference TRBV14 and TRBJ1-1): EAGVTQFPSHSVIEKGQTVTLRCDPISGHDNLYWYRRVMGKEIKFLLHFVKESKQDESGMPNNRFLAERTGGTYSTLKVQPAELEDSGVYFCASSQGRRNTEAFFGQGTRLTVV.

The chain is built from TRBV20-1 and TRBJ2-7, with TRBD2 matching over 12 bases. This CDR3 comprises 11 residues. Germline V lookup: CDR1 DFQATT, CDR2 SNEGSKA (reference sequence). As DNA, the CDR3 is TGCATGACTAGCGGGGGCTACGAGCAGTACTTC. Translated, it gives CMTSGGYEQYF.

The chain combines TRBV5-4 with TRBJ2-2; no clear D. This CDR3 has 15 residues. With 2 bases removed from V and 5 bases from J, the gap between germline ends came to 13 bases. CDR1 is SGHNT, CDR2 YYREEE, per germline (reference sequence). Written as DNA, the CDR3 is TGTGCCAGCAGCTTACTGAGTGGACGAACCGGGGAGCTGTTTTTT. It is translated as CASSLLSGRTGELFF.

The rearrangement uses TRBV7-2 and TRBJ1-3; D call uncertain. CDR3 size: 19 residues. CDR1 SGHTA and CDR2 FQGNSA come from the germline V gene. The ends were cut back, 2 bases at V and 1 base at J, with 21 bases in the middle. The CDR3 region has the DNA TGTGCCAGCAGCTTACCCTATACCGACCCGGTAGGGTCTGGAAACACCATATATTTT. Protein: CASSLPYTDPVGSGNTIYF. The full variable domain, completed using reference TRBV7-2 and TRBJ1-3, is GAGVSQSPSNKVTEKGKDVELRCDPISGHTALYWYRQSLGQGLEFLIYFQGNSAPDKSGLPSDRFSAERTGGSVSTLTIQRTQQEDSAVYLCASSLPYTDPVGSGNTIYFGEGSWLTVV.

V gene TRBV15 combines with J gene TRBJ1-1; D gene ambiguous. This CDR3 has 13 residues. Trimming removed 6 bases from V and 3 bases from J, with 11 bases in between. The germline CDR1 and CDR2 sequences are LNHNV and YYDKDF (reference sequence). CDR3 DNA sequence: TGTGCCACCAGGGGAGCGCCGGACACTGAAGCTTTCTTT. Encoded protein: CATRGAPDTEAFF.

The gene calls are TRBV7-7 and TRBJ2-2, with 7 bases fitting TRBD1. V lost 5 bases, J lost 0 bases, and 12 bases stayed unmatched. The CDR3 contains 18 residues. From germline, CDR1 is SSHAT and CDR2 FNYEAQ (reference sequence). CDR3 in DNA: TGTGCCAGCAGCCCTGGGACAGCAATTGAAGCGAACACCGGGGAGCTGTTTTTT. It codes for CASSPGTAIEANTGELFF.

The chain is built from TRBV6-1 and TRBJ2-3; 15 nucleotides match TRBD2. The CDR3 consists of 16 residues. The J segment lost 6 bases and the V segment lost 3 bases, leaving 4 bases of the junction unmatched. Germline assignment: CDR1 MNHNS and CDR2 SASEGT. The CDR3 DNA follows: TGTGCCAGCAGTGAGGGGACTAGCGGGAGGTCGGATACGCAGTATTTT. Protein: CASSEGTSGRSDTQYF.

V gene TRBV5-1 combines with J gene TRBJ2-3, with 10 bases lining up with TRBD2. The CDR3 has 16 amino acids. Germline CDR1 SGHRS, CDR2 YFSETQ. V gave up 5 bases and J gave up 1 base; unmatched junction bases: 7. This CDR3 is CASSPTGTSGTDTQYF. In DNA form, the CDR3 reads TGCGCCAGCAGTCCGACCGGGACTAGCGGCACAGATACGCAGTATTTT.

This chain uses TRBV30 with TRBJ2-1; D remains ambiguous. CDR1 GTSNPN and CDR2 SVGIG come from the germline V gene (reference sequence). This CDR3 is built from 11 residues. V was shortened by 3 bases and J by 6 bases, with 6 bases between the two germline ends. CDR3 nucleotides: TGTGCCTGGAGGGAAGCCAATGAGCAGTTCTTC. Residues: CAWREANEQFF. Using reference TRBV30 and TRBJ2-1 for the parts outside the CDR3, the full variable domain is SQTIHQWPATLVQPVGSPLSLECTVEGTSNPNLYWYRQAAGRGLQLLFYSVGIGQISSEVPQNLSASRPQDRQFILSSKKLLLSDSGFYLCAWREANEQFFGPGTRLTVL.

The chain combines TRBV12-3 or TRBV12-4 with TRBJ1-5; D is undetermined. Trimming removed 7 bases at V and 7 bases at J, with 11 bases between. The CDR3 has 12 residues. Written as DNA, the CDR3 is TGTGCCAGCACCTCTTCAAGGCAGCCCCAGCATTTT. Amino acids: CASTSSRQPQHF.